A single sample gave rise to the 21 T cell receptor beta chains below, sequenced in a study of blood T cells in healthy people across ages. Using a J-beta primer mix together with a sample-barcoded 5' primer, a second PCR was run for roughly 6 to 11 cycles. TCRdb passed the 5' RACE reads through MiXCR, listing each CDR3 protein once. The repertoire includes about 670,000 distinct CDR3 sequences, over 40% of them detected once, and 25% to 30% sits in the top ten. The material sequenced was blood. The receptors shown here come from a man aged 80 or over in good health.

This clonotype came up once. The chain links TRBV5-6 to TRBJ1-1; D is uncertain. The ends were cut back, 4 bases at V and 4 bases at J, with 17 bases in the middle. Germline-derived CDR1 and CDR2 are SGHDT and YYEEEE. This CDR3 is built from 15 residues. CDR3 loop: CASSPGSRVGTEAFF. CDR3 coding DNA: TGTGCCAGCAGCCCGGGTAGTCGGGTGGGCACTGAAGCTTTCTTT.

This clonotype has just a few counts. V gene TRBV4-3 combines with J gene TRBJ1-1; D unresolved. The CDR3 is 13 residues long. V gave up 4 bases and J gave up 5 bases, with 11 bases separating them. Germline assignment: CDR1 LGHNA and CDR2 YSLEER. CDR3 residues: CASSRKRETEAFF. Here the CDR3 DNA reads TGCGCCAGCAGCCGCAAAAGGGAGACTGAAGCTTTCTTT.

Points on this clonotype: One end of the junction does not line up with germline, which may come from a read error. This rearrangement joins TRBV25-1 to TRBJ2-7; the match to TRBD2 covers 8 bases. Germline V gives CDR1 MGHDK, CDR2 SYGVNS. The CDR3 is 15 amino acids. The CDR3 coding sequence is TGTGCCAGGGATGAACCTAGCGGGCCGGCCTACGCGCAGTACTTC. Translated: CARDEPSGPAYAQYF.

This clonotype has just a few counts. The rearrangement joins TRBV4-3 to TRBJ2-5; 10 bases are shared with TRBD2. With the DNA end fitting TRBJ2-7 better, the J assignment may be wrong. The germline V gene encodes CDR1 LGHNA and CDR2 YSLEER. The CDR3 loop spans 16 amino acids. The CDR3 region is CASSQGLSGGYYEQYF. CDR3 in DNA: TGCGCCAGCAGCCAAGGTCTTAGCGGGGGGTACTACGAGCAGTACTTC.

This clonotype has only a few counts. V is TRBV7-9 and J is TRBJ2-5; tentative D call: TRBD2 (5 bases). The germline V gene has CDR1 SEHNR and CDR2 FQNEAQ (reference sequence). V was cut by 5 bases and J by 1 base, with 11 bases left in between. CDR3 size: 14 residues. CDR3 DNA sequence: TGTGCCAGCAGCCCCACTAGGTCCCAAGAGACCCAGTACTTC. It encodes CASSPTRSQETQYF.

The chain links TRBV20-1 to TRBJ2-3; D is possibly TRBD2 (5 bases). The CDR3 runs to 16 residues. Between the trimmed V and J ends, which lost 2 bases and 3 bases, there was a span of 18 bases. CDR1 and CDR2 (germline): DFQATT, SNEGSKA (reference sequence). The CDR3 bases are TGCAGTGCTAGAATCGGGAACTGGGCTACGACAGATACGCAGTATTTT. This translates into CSARIGNWATTDTQYF.

This clonotype has at least ten counts. One end of the junction is discordant with germline, which a read error may explain. This chain links TRBV7-7 with TRBJ2-1, with D unresolved. The V gene's germline CDR1 is SSHAT and CDR2 FNYEAQ (reference sequence). The length of the CDR3 is 14 residues. CDR3 nucleotides: TGTGCTAGCAGCTTAGATATGGTATACAATGAGCAGTTCTTC. Encoded protein: CASSLDMVYNEQFF. Together with reference TRBV7-7 and TRBJ2-1, the CDR3 gives the full variable domain: GAGVSQSPRYKVTKRGQDVTLRCDPISSHATLYWYQQALGQGPEFLTYFNYEAQPDKSGLPSDRFSAERPEGSISTLTIQRTEQRDSAMYRCASSLDMVYNEQFFGPGTRLTVL.

The rearrangement uses TRBV29-1 and TRBJ1-1, with D hard to call. The CDR3 runs 13 residues. Germline CDR1 and CDR2: SQVTM and ANQGSEA. V was trimmed by 5 bases and J by 5 bases, leaving 15 bases between them. The CDR3 reads CSVCLAPGTEAFF. The CDR3 DNA is TGCAGCGTTTGTTTGGCGCCGGGAACTGAAGCTTTCTTT.

Concerning this clonotype itself: A much larger clone differs by one base, so this may be a read error. V and J are TRBV29-1 and TRBJ2-5, with D perhaps matching TRBD2 (5 bases). The germline V gene has CDR1 SQVTM and CDR2 ANQGSEA. V was trimmed by 2 bases and J by 11 bases, leaving 21 bases between them. The CDR3 consists of 14 residues. The CDR3 nucleotides are TGCAGCGTTGAACGTCTAGCCCAATACAATGAGCAGTACTTC. It codes for CSVERLAQYNEQYF.

This clonotype was observed a few times. The chain recombines TRBV11-3 with TRBJ2-1, with 8 bases identical to TRBD1. V lost 5 bases to trimming and J lost 8 bases; unmatched junction nucleotides: 11. Germline CDR1 is SGHNT and CDR2 is YENEEA. CDR3 length: 15 amino acids. The CDR3 region is CASSMQGAFNDEQFF. The CDR3 bases are TGTGCCAGCAGCATGCAGGGGGCCTTCAACGATGAGCAGTTCTTC.

This clonotype was recorded once. V gene TRBV2 combines with J gene TRBJ2-7; possible D gene TRBD2, 6 bases. This CDR3 region has 15 residues. V lost 6 bases to trimming and J lost 7 bases, with 22 bases between them. Looked up from germline, CDR1 is SNHLY and CDR2 is FYNNEI. CDR3 DNA: TGTGCCAGCAGGGAAACCCCGGACTACTACAATGAGCAGTACTTC. Amino acid sequence: CASRETPDYYNEQYF.

In its sample, this clonotype was seen a few times. A junction end diverges from the germline sequence, so it may reflect a read error. This chain connects TRBV20-1 to TRBJ2-1, with TRBD2 identical over 12 bases. This CDR3 region has 17 residues. The germline gives CDR1 DFQATT, CDR2 SNEGSKA (reference sequence). The CDR3 DNA sequence: TGCAGTGCTCCCATCGCGACTAGCGGGAGAGGAATTAATGGGCAGTTCTTC. This encodes CSAPIATSGRGINGQFF.

The V gene is TRBV7-2, the J gene TRBJ1-1, with unresolved D. Per the germline V gene, CDR1 is SGHTA and CDR2 is FQGNSA. With 7 bases removed from V and 2 bases from J, the gap between germline ends came to 17 bases. The CDR3 covers 15 residues. The CDR3 loop reads CASTVPRIFNTEAFF. The CDR3, as DNA: TGTGCCAGCACCGTACCCAGGATTTTTAACACTGAAGCTTTCTTT.

This rearrangement joins TRBV6-2 or TRBV6-3 to TRBJ2-1; TRBD1 is a possible D gene (6 bases). Deletions cut 6 bases from V and 0 bases from J, with 15 bases between. The germline V gene encodes CDR1 MNHEY and CDR2 SVGEGT. The CDR3 is 16 residues long. The CDR3 is CASRTNRDSSYNEQFF. The CDR3 bases are TGTGCCAGCAGAACCAACAGGGATAGCTCCTACAATGAGCAGTTCTTC.

The V call is TRBV5-1, the J call TRBJ2-5; D unresolved. Germline assignment: CDR1 SGHRS and CDR2 YFSETQ. This CDR3 is 14 amino acids long. Deletions cut 9 bases from V and 5 bases from J, with 20 bases between. CDR3: CATNDLHLWETQYF. CDR3 DNA sequence: TGCGCCACCAATGATCTCCATCTGTGGGAGACCCAGTACTTC.

This clonotype has ten or more counts. The chain is built from TRBV7-9 and TRBJ2-7; TRBD1 agrees at 7 bases. CDR3 length: 16 residues. After removal of 4 bases from V and 8 bases from J, the junction contained 17 bases not matched to a gene. Germline lookup yields CDR1 SEHNR and CDR2 FQNEAQ (reference sequence). As DNA, the CDR3 is TGTGCCAGCAGCTCGGGACAGCAGGCCCTCCCTAGGCAGCAGTACTTC. Protein: CASSSGQQALPRQQYF.

V and J are TRBV20-1 and TRBJ2-7, with D unresolved. The CDR3 sequence is 13 residues long. In germline, CDR1 is DFQATT, CDR2 SNEGSKA (reference sequence). The V end was cut by 0 bases, the J end by 7 bases, with 13 bases between. CDR3 sequence reads: CSARDTGYNEQYF. In nucleotides, the CDR3 is TGCAGTGCTAGAGATACCGGCTACAATGAGCAGTACTTC.

This clonotype has more than one count but fewer than ten. The V call is TRBV6-6, the J call TRBJ2-1, with TRBD2 matching over 13 bases. The germline V gene encodes CDR1 MNHNY and CDR2 SVGAGI (reference sequence). With V trimmed by 6 bases and J by 8 bases, 7 bases remained unmatched. The CDR3 covers 15 residues. The chain's CDR3 is CASSKLAGGLDEQFF. CDR3 coding DNA: TGTGCCAGCAGCAAACTAGCGGGAGGGTTAGATGAGCAGTTCTTC.

This chain joins TRBV20-1 and TRBJ2-3, with 7 positions matching TRBD2. CDR1 is DFQATT, CDR2 SNEGSKA, per germline (reference sequence). This CDR3 comprises 16 residues. With V trimmed by 4 bases and J by 5 bases, 15 bases remained unmatched. The CDR3 reads CSAIGKRGPVEDTQYF. For the CDR3, the DNA is TGCAGTGCTATCGGGAAGCGGGGACCGGTAGAAGATACGCAGTATTTT.

This clonotype was observed a handful of times. The rearrangement uses TRBV7-3 and TRBJ2-5; D possibly uses TRBD1 or TRBD2 (6 bases each). Germline CDR1 SGHTA, CDR2 FQGTGA. V lost 5 bases to trimming and J lost 3 bases, with 10 bases between them. This CDR3 contains 13 residues. The CDR3 here is CASSAGQEETQYF. The CDR3 DNA is TGTGCCAGCAGCGCGGGACAAGAAGAGACCCAGTACTTC.

There are a few counts of this clonotype. The V call is TRBV2, the J call TRBJ2-7; D not resolved. Trimming shortened V by 6 bases and J by 4 bases, and 16 bases separated the two germline ends. In germline, CDR1 is SNHLY, CDR2 FYNNEI. The CDR3 runs 14 residues. Written as DNA, the CDR3 is TGTGCCAGCAGCCCGCCCAGGCCAAGGTACGAGCAGTACTTC. Its protein product is CASSPPRPRYEQYF.